One and the same sample provided the 4 T cell receptor beta chains below, sequenced in a study of chemoradiotherapy in HPV16-positive cancers. Produced via immunoSEQ multiplex PCR; TCRdb's table is partial and in-frame only. The data show about 12,000 clones, more than 60% seen once. The sample was collected from a patient who underwent chemoradiotherapy. The receptors here all came from a human donor with HPV-associated anogenital cancer.

V usage is TRBV5-6 and J usage is TRBJ2-7, with D perhaps given as TRBD1 or TRBD2 (5 bases each). From germline, CDR1 is SGHDT and CDR2 YYEEEE. The CDR3 has 14 amino acids. Trimming removed 4 bases from V and 2 bases from J, with 13 bases in between. The DNA for the CDR3 is TGTGCCAGCAGCACCGGACTGGGGGCCTACGAGCAGTACTTC. Translating gives CASSTGLGAYEQYF.

The rearrangement uses TRBV5-1 and TRBJ1-2, with D maybe TRBD1 (6 bases). V was shortened by 4 bases and J by 0 bases, with 16 bases between the two germline ends. The CDR3 is 16 residues long. Germline V gene lookup returns CDR1 SGHRS and CDR2 YFSETQ. DNA of the CDR3: TGCGCCAGCAGCCCGACCACCAGACAGGCTAACTATGGCTACACCTTC. Amino acid sequence: CASSPTTRQANYGYTF. Full variable domain (remainder filled in from reference TRBV5-1 and TRBJ1-2): KAGVTQTPRYLIKTRGQQVTLSCSPISGHRSVSWYQQTPGQGLQFLFEYFSETQRNKGNFPGRFSGRQFSNSRSEMNVSTLELGDSALYLCASSPTTRQANYGYTFGSGTRLTVV.

This chain uses TRBV19 with TRBJ2-7; 10 nucleotides line up with TRBD2. Germline CDR1 and CDR2: LNHDA and SQIVND (reference sequence). V was pared by 6 bases and J by 1 base, with 3 bases of the junction left unmatched. The CDR3 has 14 amino acids. The DNA of the CDR3 is TGTGCCAGTAGGCCTAGCGGGAGTTCCTACGAGCAGTACTTC. This codes for CASRPSGSSYEQYF.

This chain joins TRBV6-4 and TRBJ2-3; maybe TRBD2 (5 bases). Germline values: CDR1 MRHNA, CDR2 SNTAGT. CDR3 length: 14 amino acids. With 6 bases removed from V and 3 bases from J, the gap between germline ends came to 13 bases. CDR3 sequence: CASSTTGGTDTQYF. The CDR3 coding sequence is TGTGCCAGCAGCACTACTGGCGGGACAGATACGCAGTATTTT.